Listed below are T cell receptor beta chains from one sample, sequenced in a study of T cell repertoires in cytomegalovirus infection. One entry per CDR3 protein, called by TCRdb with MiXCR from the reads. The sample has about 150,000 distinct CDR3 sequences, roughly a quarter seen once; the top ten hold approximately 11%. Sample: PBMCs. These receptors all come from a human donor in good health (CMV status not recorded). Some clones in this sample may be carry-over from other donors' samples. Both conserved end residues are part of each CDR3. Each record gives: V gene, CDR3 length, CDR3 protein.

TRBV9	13	CASGRVTSTEAFF
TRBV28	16	CASSRLTRGRGHEQYF
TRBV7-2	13	CASSFGLRDEQYF
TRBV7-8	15	CASFFPGGGANEQFF
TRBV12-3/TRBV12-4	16	CASSLGLAGGEETQYF
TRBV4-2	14	CASSQARAGNTIYF
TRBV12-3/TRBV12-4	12	CASSFNRGEAFF
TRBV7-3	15	CASSLNSGGPGELFF
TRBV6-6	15	CASSYPGQGRETQYF
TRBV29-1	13	CSVLDSLTGELFF
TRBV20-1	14	CSARPGPAKNIQYF
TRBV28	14	CASSGDSPNEKLFF
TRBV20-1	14	CSARVPGDTGELFF
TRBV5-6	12	CASSSFTGELFF
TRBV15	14	CATSREGGGYEQYF
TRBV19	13	CATTIATNEKLFF